One and the same sample provided the 18 T cell receptor beta chains below, sequenced in a study of cytomegalovirus exposure and HLA in healthy donors. Researchers ran the PCR with 60 Vbeta and 13 Jbeta primers. Method: immunoSEQ multiplex PCR; TCRdb's copy keeps in-frame clones and lacks some. The sample lists 150,000 to 200,000 clones, approximately 81% occurring once. The sequenced sample consisted of PBMCs. These receptors were obtained from a woman aged 25 to 39 in good health and CMV-seronegative.

This clone has only one observation. At one boundary the junction diverges from the germline segment, which might be a read error. The rearrangement joins TRBV2 to TRBJ2-6; a possible D gene is TRBD1 (5 bases). Germline V gene lookup returns CDR1 SNHLY and CDR2 FYNNEI. The CDR3 extends over 13 amino acids. CDR3 in DNA: TGTGTCATGCGGCGCTCTGGGGCCAACGGCCTGACTTTC. The encoded protein is CVMRRSGANGLTF.

This clone was recorded only once. V is TRBV9 and J is TRBJ2-1; 12 bases align to TRBD2. From germline, CDR1 is SGDLS and CDR2 YYNGEE. V trimming: 5 bases; J trimming: 6 bases; junction bases outside the gene matches: 6. CDR3 size: 15 residues. CDR3 coding DNA: TGTGCCAGCAGTCCTAGCGGGAGGGCCAGCAATGAGCAGTTCTTC. Amino acid sequence: CASSPSGRASNEQFF.

This chain links TRBV27 with TRBJ1-2, with D perhaps matching TRBD1 (6 bases). The germline V gene has CDR1 MNHEY and CDR2 SMNVEV (reference sequence). The length of the CDR3 is 14 residues. Trimming pared 0 bases from V and 3 bases from J, leaving 8 bases between. For the CDR3, the DNA is TGTGCCAGCAGTTTATCGTACAGGGACTATGGCTACACCTTC. Amino acid sequence: CASSLSYRDYGYTF.

This clone was seen just once. The J gene is TRBJ2-7, the V gene TRBV5-8; 9 bases match TRBD1. CDR1 is SGHTS and CDR2 is YDEGEE in the germline V gene. V shed 3 bases and J 1 base; nucleotides not matched to a gene: 5. The CDR3 consists of 15 residues. For the CDR3, the DNA is TGTGCCAGCAGCTGGGGACAGGGACTTTCCTACGAGCAGTACTTC. It translates to CASSWGQGLSYEQYF.

This chain links TRBV18 with TRBJ2-3, with TRBD2 identical over 11 bases. J was trimmed by 1 base and V by 6 bases; bases with no gene match: 6. CDR1 KGHSH and CDR2 LQKENI come from the germline V gene. The CDR3 is made up of 16 amino acids. The CDR3 DNA reads as TGTGCCAGCTCCTCACTAGCGGGGGACGGCACAGATACGCAGTATTTT. The encoded protein is CASSSLAGDGTDTQYF.

CDR3 sequence reads: CASSLLGLRSGEQYF. CDR3 DNA: TGTGCCAGCAGTTTACTGGGTCTACGGTCGGGCGAGCAGTACTTC. The chain is built from TRBV27 and TRBJ2-7; D not resolved. Germline CDR1 MNHEY, CDR2 SMNVEV (reference sequence). This CDR3 has 15 residues. V gave up 2 bases and J gave up 6 bases, with 17 bases separating them.

V gene TRBV6-6 combines with J gene TRBJ1-1; perhaps TRBD1 as D (5 bases). The CDR3 is 16 amino acids. Germline V gives CDR1 MNHNY, CDR2 SVGAGI (reference sequence). Trimming cost V 4 bases and J 5 bases, with 20 bases left between them. The CDR3 DNA follows: TGTGCCAGCAGTTTCCCGAGTTCGGGGGGAGGAACTGAAGCTTTCTTT. This encodes CASSFPSSGGGTEAFF.

The rearrangement links TRBV10-3 to TRBJ2-5; 7 bases line up with TRBD2. Germline V lookup: CDR1 ENHRY, CDR2 SYGVKD. The CDR3 has 17 residues. J lost 2 bases, V lost 0 bases, and 9 bases had no gene match. CDR3 nucleotides: TGTGCCATCAGTGAGTCGTTCGGATTGGGGGGGCAAGAGACCCAGTACTTC. Amino acid sequence: CAISESFGLGGQETQYF.

This chain joins TRBV2 and TRBJ1-4, with 10 bases that match TRBD1. V trimming: 5 bases; J trimming: 8 bases; junction bases outside the gene matches: 5. Per germline, CDR1 SNHLY and CDR2 FYNNEI. CDR3 length equals 14 residues. CDR3 amino acids: CASSTDRGREKLFF. Written as DNA, the CDR3 is TGTGCCAGCAGTACCGACAGGGGGCGGGAAAAACTGTTTTTT.

The rearrangement links TRBV5-4 to TRBJ2-1; 13 nucleotides align to TRBD2. Looked up from germline, CDR1 is SGHNT and CDR2 is YYREEE (reference sequence). V gave up 4 bases and J gave up 4 bases; unmatched junction bases: 5. The CDR3 has 16 amino acids. The CDR3 is CASSILAGGRYNEQFF. DNA for the CDR3: TGTGCCAGCAGCATACTAGCGGGGGGGCGGTACAATGAGCAGTTCTTC. The full variable domain, with the rest looked up from reference TRBV5-4 and TRBJ2-1, is ETGVTQSPTHLIKTRGQQVTLRCSSQSGHNTVSWYQQALGQGPQFIFQYYREEENGRGNFPPRFSGLQFPNYSSELNVNALELDDSALYLCASSILAGGRYNEQFFGPGTRLTVL.

The gene calls are TRBV5-6 and TRBJ1-1; TRBD1 might be the D (6 bases). Per germline, CDR1 SGHDT and CDR2 YYEEEE. Deletions cut 5 bases from V and 4 bases from J, with 15 bases between. There are 14 residues in the CDR3. CDR3 in DNA: TGTGCCAGCAGTTTTGACAGGTCCGGCACTGAAGCTTTCTTT. It specifies CASSFDRSGTEAFF.

The J gene is TRBJ2-7, the V gene TRBV5-4, with TRBD1 matching 8 bases. This CDR3 is 13 amino acids long. Germline CDR1 is SGHNT and CDR2 is YYREEE (reference sequence). V gave up 4 bases and J gave up 3 bases; unmatched junction bases: 3. CDR3 loop: CASSKDRVYEQYF. The CDR3 DNA reads as TGTGCCAGCAGCAAGGACAGGGTCTACGAGCAGTACTTC.

The rearrangement links TRBV9 to TRBJ2-7, with TRBD1 matching over 12 bases. CDR1 SGDLS and CDR2 YYNGEE come from the germline V gene. The CDR3 sequence is 15 residues long. V gave up 2 bases and J gave up 7 bases; unmatched junction bases: 7. The CDR3 sequence: CASSVTSGQGAEQYF. In nucleotides, the CDR3 is TGTGCCAGCAGCGTGACCTCGGGACAGGGGGCTGAGCAGTACTTC.

The CDR3 protein is CAGTATTGGAGYTF. The CDR3 DNA reads TGTGCCGGGACTGCGACGACAGGGGGCGCCGGCTACACCTTC. This chain connects TRBV7-9 to TRBJ1-2; 10 bases fit TRBD1. Losses at the gene ends were 11 bases for V and 8 bases for J; bases not matched to a gene: 14. The CDR3 is made up of 14 amino acids. Germline lookup yields CDR1 SEHNR and CDR2 FQNEAQ (reference sequence).

The CDR3 region is CASSTRQDQPQHF. In DNA, the CDR3 is TGTGCCAGTAGTACTCGACAGGATCAGCCCCAGCATTTT. The J gene is TRBJ1-5, the V gene TRBV19; a weak D match, TRBD1 (6 bases). Deletions cut 4 bases from V and 5 bases from J, with 9 bases between. The V gene's germline CDR1 is LNHDA and CDR2 SQIVND (reference sequence). CDR3 size: 13 residues.

This rearrangement joins TRBV14 to TRBJ1-1; D not resolved. The germline CDR1 and CDR2 sequences are SGHDN and FVKESK. Trimming pared 2 bases from V and 2 bases from J, leaving 12 bases between. The CDR3 has 15 amino acids. The CDR3 sequence: CASSQYRDINTEAFF. DNA of the CDR3: TGTGCCAGCAGCCAATATCGGGATATCAACACTGAAGCTTTCTTT.

The J gene is TRBJ2-7, the V gene TRBV19; 8 nucleotides align to TRBD1. Germline V CDR1 and CDR2: LNHDA, SQIVND (reference sequence). This CDR3 spans 14 amino acids. V gave up 3 bases and J gave up 1 base; unmatched junction bases: 2. This chain's CDR3 is CASSIGDRSYEQYF. The CDR3 nucleotides are TGTGCCAGTAGTATCGGGGACAGGTCCTACGAGCAGTACTTC.

The chain has TRBV5-1 and TRBJ2-7; 9 bases line up with TRBD2. The germline gives CDR1 SGHRS, CDR2 YFSETQ. The CDR3 length is 17 residues. The junction had 10 bases not matched to a gene; V was cut back by 1 base and J by 2 bases. The CDR3 is CASSLMVVASGAYEQYF. CDR3 DNA sequence: TGCGCCAGCAGCTTGATGGTGGTGGCTAGCGGGGCCTACGAGCAGTACTTC.